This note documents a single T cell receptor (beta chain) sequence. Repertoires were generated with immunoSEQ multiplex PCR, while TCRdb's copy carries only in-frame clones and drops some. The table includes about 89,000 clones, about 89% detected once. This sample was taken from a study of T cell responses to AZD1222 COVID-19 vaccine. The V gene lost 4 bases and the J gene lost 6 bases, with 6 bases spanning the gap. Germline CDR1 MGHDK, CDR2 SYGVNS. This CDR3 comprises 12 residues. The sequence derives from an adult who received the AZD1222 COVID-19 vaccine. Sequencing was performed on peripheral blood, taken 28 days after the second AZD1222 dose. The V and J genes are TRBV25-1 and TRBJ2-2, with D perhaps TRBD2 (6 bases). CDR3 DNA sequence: TGTGCCAGCAGTGGGGGGGCCGGGGAGCTGTTTTTT. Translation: CASSGGAGELFF.